The entry that follows covers one TCR beta chain sequence. This sample was included in a study of shared clonotypes between healthy human individuals. The CDR3 has 16 residues. Trimming took off 0 bases at V and 0 bases at J, with 10 bases between the two ends. Germline V gives CDR1 SGHDN, CDR2 FVKESK. Some clones are missing from TCRdb's copy, which holds only in-frame ones; the method was immunoSEQ multiplex PCR. The table has approximately 2.5 million clones, 93% seen once. Naive CD45RA+ and memory CD45RA-negative subsets were split from CD4+ cells. This sequence joins TRBV14 and TRBJ2-3; weak D call: TRBD2 (5 bases). The receptor comes from a man between 18 and 29 years old in good health. Some clones in this sample may be carry-over from other donors' samples. Material: naive CD4+ T cells from PBMCs. The subset was: CD45RA+ positively selected. The CDR3 loop is CASSQDVATSTDTQYF. The CDR3, as DNA: TGTGCCAGCAGCCAAGACGTAGCGACTAGCACAGATACGCAGTATTTT.